These 25 T cell receptor beta chains were all obtained from the same sample, sequenced in a study of memory CD4+ T cells and cytomegalovirus serostatus. Clones were sequenced by immunoSEQ multiplex PCR, and TCRdb holds only the in-frame ones, with some missing. In the table there are around 62,000 clones, 76% of which are singletons. The sort gate was single viable CD3+CD4+CD8-CD45RO+ cells for memory CD4+ T cells. The specimen was memory CD4+ T cells from blood. These receptors were collected from an adult in good health and CMV-seropositive.

A word on this clone: An end of the junction differs from the germline gene, which may be a read error. The chain couples TRBV5-1 to TRBJ1-3; the D gene is possibly TRBD1 (5 bases). This CDR3 comprises 13 residues. In germline, CDR1 is SGHRS, CDR2 YFSETQ. CDR3 protein: CASSLTAGNTIYF. CDR3 DNA: TGTGCCAGCAGCTTGACAGCAGGAAACACCATATATTTT.

V and J are TRBV5-1 and TRBJ2-1; 8 nucleotides line up with TRBD1. From germline, CDR1 is SGHRS and CDR2 YFSETQ. This CDR3 is 15 amino acids long. The ends lost 4 bases at V and 3 bases at J; junction bases unmatched: 6. CDR3 sequence (DNA): TGCGCCAGCAGCCTGGGGACAGGCTACTACAATGAGCAGTTCTTC. Amino acids: CASSLGTGYYNEQFF.

The V and J genes are TRBV18 and TRBJ2-5; possibly TRBD1 for D (7 bases). The CDR3 totals 14 residues. V lost 6 bases and J lost 5, with 16 bases in between. Germline V lookup: CDR1 KGHSH, CDR2 LQKENI. The CDR3 coding sequence is TGTGCCAGCTCGGCCCAGGGGGGTAAGGAGACCCAGTACTTC. Translated: CASSAQGGKETQYF.

A few counts support this clone. J is TRBJ2-1 and V is TRBV18; TRBD2 agrees at 7 bases. This CDR3 contains 17 residues. V gave up 5 bases and J gave up 6 bases; unmatched junction bases: 16. Per germline, CDR1 KGHSH and CDR2 LQKENI. The CDR3 DNA follows: TGTGCCAGCTCATCGACCCCGACTAGCCCGACGGGCAATGAGCAGTTCTTC. It yields the protein CASSSTPTSPTGNEQFF. Drawing the rest from reference TRBV18 and TRBJ2-1, the complete variable domain is NAGVMQNPRHLVRRRGQEARLRCSPMKGHSHVYWYRQLPEEGLKFMVYLQKENIIDESGMPKERFSAEFPKEGPSILRIQQVVRGDSAAYFCASSSTPTSPTGNEQFFGPGTRLTVL.

This clone showed up just a few times. The DNA for the CDR3 is TGCGCCAGCAGCCGCTCAGGGGGCGCGGAGGACACTGAAGCTTTCTTT. This gives the protein CASSRSGGAEDTEAFF. The V and J genes are TRBV4-1 and TRBJ1-1; 8 bases match TRBD1. After removal of 4 bases from V and 3 bases from J, the junction contained 10 bases not matched to a gene. CDR3 length: 16 residues. CDR1 and CDR2 from the germline V gene are MGHRA and YSYEKL.

The V call is TRBV28, the J call TRBJ2-7; possibly TRBD2 for D (7 bases). The CDR3 has 16 residues. Trimming removed 4 bases at V and 0 bases at J, with 16 bases between. Germline CDR1 and CDR2: MDHEN and SYDVKM. The CDR3 sequence: CASSSSGGGHSYEQYF. The DNA of the CDR3 is TGTGCCAGCAGTTCGTCTGGCGGGGGCCACTCCTACGAGCAGTACTTC.

This clone was counted once. The rearrangement links TRBV7-3 to TRBJ2-5, with TRBD1 identical over 7 bases. Germline CDR1 SGHTA, CDR2 FQGTGA. CDR3 length: 14 residues. The V gene end was trimmed by 3 bases and the J gene end by 0 bases; junction bases not matched to a gene: 1. The CDR3, as DNA: TGTGCCAGCAGCTTGGACAGGTACCAAGAGACCCAGTACTTC. Translated: CASSLDRYQETQYF.

The V and J genes are TRBV27 and TRBJ2-1; either TRBD1 or TRBD2 may fit D (5 bases each). Germline-derived CDR1 and CDR2 are MNHEY and SMNVEV (reference sequence). The CDR3 totals 14 residues. V gave up 2 bases and J gave up 12 bases, with 17 bases separating them. The CDR3 DNA reads TGTGCCAGCAGTTTAAGCCTGGGACCCTCGGGGCAGTTCTTC. It yields the protein CASSLSLGPSGQFF.

The chain has TRBV9 and TRBJ1-5; D might be TRBD1 (5 bases). From germline, CDR1 is SGDLS and CDR2 YYNGEE. V gave up 4 bases and J gave up 3 bases, with 20 bases separating them. The CDR3 consists of 17 residues. CDR3 in DNA: TGTGCCAGCAGCCCCCTAGGGGAGGGGCTCCTCAATCAGCCCCAGCATTTT. It codes for CASSPLGEGLLNQPQHF.

The J gene is TRBJ1-5, the V gene TRBV6-5; no definite D call. The CDR3 spans 13 residues. Germline V gene lookup returns CDR1 MNHEY and CDR2 SVGAGI. Trimming removed 4 bases at V and 9 bases at J, with 13 bases between. Written as DNA, the CDR3 is TGTGCCAGCAGTTCGAGGGTCAACTCGCCCCAGCATTTT. This translates into CASSSRVNSPQHF.

This chain joins TRBV2 and TRBJ1-2; a possible D gene is TRBD1 (6 bases). Trimming stripped 4 bases from V and 8 bases from J, with 8 bases between. In germline, CDR1 is SNHLY, CDR2 FYNNEI. The CDR3 spans 11 residues. This CDR3 is CASSAGVGYTF. CDR3 DNA sequence: TGTGCCAGCAGTGCAGGGGTGGGCTACACCTTC. Using reference TRBV2 and TRBJ1-2 for the parts outside the CDR3, the full variable domain is EPEVTQTPSHQVTQMGQEVILRCVPISNHLYFYWYRQILGQKVEFLVSFYNNEISEKSEIFDDQFSVERPDGSNFTLKIRSTKLEDSAMYFCASSAGVGYTFGSGTRLTVV.

The V call is TRBV7-9, the J call TRBJ2-3, with 7 positions matching TRBD1. Trimming at V came to 2 bases and at J to 5 bases, leaving 7 bases not matched to a gene. The germline V gene has CDR1 SEHNR and CDR2 FQNEAQ (reference sequence). CDR3 length equals 15 residues. The CDR3 spells CASSLQTGPKDTQYF. CDR3 DNA sequence: TGTGCCAGCAGCTTACAGACAGGGCCTAAAGATACGCAGTATTTT.

CDR3 loop: CASSLVDGGTEAFF. CDR3 bases: TGTGCCAGCAGCTTAGTGGATGGGGGCACTGAAGCTTTCTTT. This chain joins TRBV7-6 and TRBJ1-1; D possibly corresponds to TRBD1 (5 bases). This CDR3 is 14 amino acids long. Looked up from germline, CDR1 is SGHVS and CDR2 is FNYEAQ. V dropped 1 base and J dropped 4 bases, with 10 bases sitting between them.

The chain combines TRBV5-1 with TRBJ1-1, with D possibly matching TRBD1 (5 bases). Germline CDR1 and CDR2: SGHRS and YFSETQ. There are 13 residues in the CDR3. With 6 bases removed from V and 2 bases from J, the gap between germline ends came to 11 bases. CDR3 region: CASTRGSNTEAFF. The CDR3 DNA is TGCGCCAGCACCCGGGGGAGCAACACTGAAGCTTTCTTT.

The rearrangement joins TRBV7-2 to TRBJ1-6; D is uncertain. CDR3 length equals 12 residues. In germline, CDR1 is SGHTA, CDR2 FQGNSA. Trimming took 6 bases from V and 8 from J, leaving 8 bases between them. CDR3 DNA: TGTGCCAGCAGATTACAGCATTCACCCCTCCACTTT. It yields the protein CASRLQHSPLHF.

For the CDR3, the DNA is TGTGCCAGCAGCGCAGGTAACAAGGGCTACACCTTC. This sequence encodes CASSAGNKGYTF. The J gene is TRBJ1-2, the V gene TRBV21-1; TRBD1, the D gene given by the table, was not confirmed from the DNA. TRBV21-1 is labeled a pseudogene. The CDR3 sequence is 12 residues long.

This chain links TRBV27 with TRBJ2-3; D assignment may be TRBD1 or TRBD2 (5 bases each). CDR3 length: 13 residues. Per germline, CDR1 MNHEY and CDR2 SMNVEV (reference sequence). Trimming left V 6 bases short and J 4 bases short, with 11 bases between. The CDR3 DNA is TGTGCCAGCAGGGGACGAGAGGCAGATACGCAGTATTTT. Translated, it gives CASRGREADTQYF.

The V gene is TRBV4-1, the J gene TRBJ1-2; possibly TRBD1 for D (5 bases). Trimming removed 4 bases at V and 0 bases at J, with 12 bases between. Germline V gives CDR1 MGHRA, CDR2 YSYEKL. CDR3 length: 15 residues. In DNA, the CDR3 is TGCGCCAGCAGCCGCGGGGGGGAAGCTAACTATGGCTACACCTTC. Translating gives CASSRGGEANYGYTF.

This clone showed up just once. This chain links TRBV5-4 with TRBJ2-7; TRBD1 aligns across 8 bases. Unmatched junction bases numbered 9, after V lost 0 bases and J lost 7 bases. The germline V gene has CDR1 SGHNT and CDR2 YYREEE (reference sequence). The CDR3 sequence is 15 residues long. The CDR3 sequence: CASSLGTGLRLEQYF. In DNA form, the CDR3 reads TGTGCCAGCAGCTTGGGGACAGGGTTACGATTAGAGCAGTACTTC.

The chain couples TRBV5-8 to TRBJ1-1, with a possible D match to TRBD1 (5 bases). The germline V gene has CDR1 SGHTS and CDR2 YDEGEE. Trimming took off 2 bases at V and 5 bases at J, with 13 bases between the two ends. The CDR3 covers 14 residues. The CDR3 DNA follows: TGTGCCAGCAGCTTTCGCCAGGGAGGGACTGAAGCTTTCTTT. Translating gives CASSFRQGGTEAFF.

The chain joins TRBV6-5 to TRBJ2-5, with TRBD2 matching 12 bases. This CDR3 is built from 14 residues. V shed 6 bases, J shed 4 bases, and the junction held 3 bases outside the gene matches. Germline CDR1 is MNHEY and CDR2 is SVGAGI. In DNA, the CDR3 is TGTGCCAGCAGAGGACTAGCGGGGAGAGAGACCCAGTACTTC. Translating gives CASRGLAGRETQYF.

This chain links TRBV18 with TRBJ1-1; 8 bases are shared with TRBD1. The J segment lost 5 bases and the V segment lost 3 bases, leaving 5 bases of the junction unmatched. CDR1 KGHSH and CDR2 LQKENI come from the germline V gene. The CDR3 sequence is 14 residues long. CDR3 sequence (DNA): TGTGCCAGCTCACCGGGGACAGGTGGGACTGAAGCTTTCTTT. It is translated as CASSPGTGGTEAFF.

The genes are TRBV5-4 and TRBJ2-5, with TRBD2 matching 9 bases. CDR1 and CDR2 (germline): SGHNT, YYREEE (reference sequence). V dropped 3 bases and J dropped 5; count of bases not matched to a gene: 5. This CDR3 comprises 14 residues. CDR3 region: CASSWARGGETQYF. CDR3 sequence (DNA): TGTGCCAGCAGCTGGGCGCGGGGGGGGGAGACCCAGTACTTC.

The rearrangement joins TRBV2 to TRBJ1-5; TRBD1 might be the D (6 bases). Germline lookup yields CDR1 SNHLY and CDR2 FYNNEI. CDR3 size: 15 residues. V was pared by 4 bases and J by 2 bases, with 12 bases between. CDR3 sequence reads: CASSVREGGNQPQHF. As DNA, the CDR3 is TGTGCCAGCAGTGTAAGGGAGGGGGGCAATCAGCCCCAGCATTTT. Complete variable domain (other parts from reference TRBV2 and TRBJ1-5): EPEVTQTPSHQVTQMGQEVILRCVPISNHLYFYWYRQILGQKVEFLVSFYNNEISEKSEIFDDQFSVERPDGSNFTLKIRSTKLEDSAMYFCASSVREGGNQPQHFGDGTRLSIL.

A word on this clone: At the DNA level, this CDR3 is encoded by other sequences in the same sample as well. The rearrangement links TRBV7-3 to TRBJ2-1; 11 bases are a match to TRBD2. V shed 5 bases, J shed 0 bases, and the junction held 6 bases outside the gene matches. There are 17 residues in the CDR3. Germline V gene lookup returns CDR1 SGHTA and CDR2 FQGTGA. The CDR3 spells CASSLNSGGASYNEQFF. The CDR3 DNA reads TGTGCCAGCAGCCTAAATAGCGGGGGGGCCTCCTACAATGAGCAGTTCTTC.